The TCR beta chain described here comes from a study of T cell changes during pregnancy in multiple sclerosis. The CDR3 contains 14 residues. Between the trimmed V and J ends, which lost 2 bases and 4 bases, there was a span of 13 bases. Germline V gene data show CDR1 as SGHRS and CDR2 as YFSETQ. Using immunoSEQ multiplex PCR, the repertoire was profiled, and TCRdb retains in-frame clones only, with some absent. The table lists about 40,000 clones, approximately 90% of them singletons, with roughly 1.5% in the top ten. This chain joins TRBV5-1 and TRBJ2-7, with D unresolved. The origin of this receptor is a female donor with multiple sclerosis, enrolled in a pregnancy study. Material for sequencing was PBMCs (not recorded whether the cells were cultured). The CDR3 spells CASSLNVGRYEQYF. In DNA form, the CDR3 reads TGCGCCAGCAGCTTAAATGTCGGGCGGTACGAGCAGTACTTC.